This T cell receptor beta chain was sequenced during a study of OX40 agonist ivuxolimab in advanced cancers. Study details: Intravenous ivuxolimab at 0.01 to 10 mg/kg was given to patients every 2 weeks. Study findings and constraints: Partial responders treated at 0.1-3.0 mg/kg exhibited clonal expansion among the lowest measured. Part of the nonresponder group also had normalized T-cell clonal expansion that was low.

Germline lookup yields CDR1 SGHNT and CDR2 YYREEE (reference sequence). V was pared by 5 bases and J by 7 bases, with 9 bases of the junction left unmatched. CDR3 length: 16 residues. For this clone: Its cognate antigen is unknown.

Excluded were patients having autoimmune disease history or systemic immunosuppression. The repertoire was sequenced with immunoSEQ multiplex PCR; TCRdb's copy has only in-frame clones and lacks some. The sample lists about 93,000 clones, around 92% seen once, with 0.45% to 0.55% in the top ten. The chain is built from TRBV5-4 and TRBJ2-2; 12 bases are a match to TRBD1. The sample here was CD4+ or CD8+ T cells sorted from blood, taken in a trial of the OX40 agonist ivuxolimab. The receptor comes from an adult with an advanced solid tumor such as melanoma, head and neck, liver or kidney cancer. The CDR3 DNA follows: TGTGCCAGCAGTTCGGGACAGGGGGCGAGGGACGGGGAGCTGTTTTTT. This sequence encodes CASSSGQGARDGELFF.